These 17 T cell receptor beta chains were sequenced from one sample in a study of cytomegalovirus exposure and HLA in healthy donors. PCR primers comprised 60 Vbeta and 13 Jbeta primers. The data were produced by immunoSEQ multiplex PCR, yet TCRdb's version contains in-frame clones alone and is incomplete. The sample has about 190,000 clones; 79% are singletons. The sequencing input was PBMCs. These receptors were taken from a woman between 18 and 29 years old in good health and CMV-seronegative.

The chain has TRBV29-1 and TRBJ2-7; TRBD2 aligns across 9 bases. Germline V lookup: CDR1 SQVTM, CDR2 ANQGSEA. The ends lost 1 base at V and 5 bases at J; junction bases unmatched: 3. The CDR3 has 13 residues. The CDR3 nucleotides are TGCAGCGTTGAAGGGACTAGCGTCAACGAGCAGTACTTC. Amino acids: CSVEGTSVNEQYF.

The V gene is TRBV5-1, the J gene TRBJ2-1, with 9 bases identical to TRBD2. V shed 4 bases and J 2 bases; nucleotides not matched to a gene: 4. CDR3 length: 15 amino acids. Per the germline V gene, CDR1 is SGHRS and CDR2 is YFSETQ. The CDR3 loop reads CASSPGLATYNEQFF. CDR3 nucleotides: TGCGCCAGCAGCCCCGGACTAGCGACCTACAATGAGCAGTTCTTC.

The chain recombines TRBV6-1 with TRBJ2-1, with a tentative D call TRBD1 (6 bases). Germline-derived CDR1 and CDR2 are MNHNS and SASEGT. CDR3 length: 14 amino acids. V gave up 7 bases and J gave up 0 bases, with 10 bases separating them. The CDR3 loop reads CASILQGSYNEQFF. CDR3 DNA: TGTGCCAGCATTTTACAGGGCTCCTACAATGAGCAGTTCTTC.

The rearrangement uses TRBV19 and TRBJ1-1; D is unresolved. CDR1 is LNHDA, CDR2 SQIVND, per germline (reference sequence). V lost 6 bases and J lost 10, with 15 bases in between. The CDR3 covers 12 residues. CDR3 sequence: CASREIGEIAFF. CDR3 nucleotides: TGTGCCAGTAGAGAAATCGGTGAGATAGCTTTCTTT.

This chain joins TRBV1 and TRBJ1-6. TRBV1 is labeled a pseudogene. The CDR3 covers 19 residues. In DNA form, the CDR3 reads TGCACCAGCAGCCATGAAGTTAAGTATGTAGGAGTTTATAATTCACCCCTCCACTTT. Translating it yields CTSSHEVKYVGVYNSPLHF.

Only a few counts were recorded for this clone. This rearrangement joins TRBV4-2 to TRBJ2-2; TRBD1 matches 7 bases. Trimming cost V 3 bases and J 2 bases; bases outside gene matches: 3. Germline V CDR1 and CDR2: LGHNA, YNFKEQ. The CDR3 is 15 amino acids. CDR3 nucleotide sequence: TGTGCCAGCAGCCAGGGGGACAGTAACACCGGGGAGCTGTTTTTT. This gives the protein CASSQGDSNTGELFF.

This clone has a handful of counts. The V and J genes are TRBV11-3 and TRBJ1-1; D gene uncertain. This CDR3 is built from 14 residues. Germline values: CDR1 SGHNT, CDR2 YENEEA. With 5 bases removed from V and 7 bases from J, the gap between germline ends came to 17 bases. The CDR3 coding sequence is TGTGCCAGCAGCCCGGGTAGTGACCGCGATGAAGCTTTCTTT. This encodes CASSPGSDRDEAFF.

The CDR3 is CASSPGLAGDVDTQYF. The CDR3 nucleotides are TGCGCCAGCAGCCCGGGACTAGCGGGAGACGTGGATACGCAGTATTTT. The chain recombines TRBV5-1 with TRBJ2-3; TRBD2 matches 14 bases. Trimming took 4 bases from V and 6 from J; bases not matched to a gene: 7. The CDR3 extends over 16 amino acids. CDR1 is SGHRS, CDR2 YFSETQ, per germline.

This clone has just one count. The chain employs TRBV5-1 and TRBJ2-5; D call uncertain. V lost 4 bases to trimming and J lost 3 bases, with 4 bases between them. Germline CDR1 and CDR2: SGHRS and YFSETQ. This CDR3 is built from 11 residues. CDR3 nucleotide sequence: TGCGCCAGCAGCCGGGAAGAGACCCAGTACTTC. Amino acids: CASSREETQYF.

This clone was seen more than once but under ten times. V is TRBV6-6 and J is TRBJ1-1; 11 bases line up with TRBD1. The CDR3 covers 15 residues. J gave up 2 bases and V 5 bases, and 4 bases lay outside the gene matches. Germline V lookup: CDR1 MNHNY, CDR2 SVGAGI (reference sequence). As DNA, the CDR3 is TGTGCCAGCAGTACCGGACAGGGGGCTAACACTGAAGCTTTCTTT. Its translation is CASSTGQGANTEAFF.

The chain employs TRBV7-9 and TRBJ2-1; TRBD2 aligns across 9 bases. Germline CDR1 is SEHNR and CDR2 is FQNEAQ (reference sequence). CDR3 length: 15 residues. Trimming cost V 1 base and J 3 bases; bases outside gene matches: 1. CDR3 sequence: CASSLVAGDYNEQFF. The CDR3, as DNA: TGTGCCAGCAGCTTAGTAGCGGGGGACTACAATGAGCAGTTCTTC.

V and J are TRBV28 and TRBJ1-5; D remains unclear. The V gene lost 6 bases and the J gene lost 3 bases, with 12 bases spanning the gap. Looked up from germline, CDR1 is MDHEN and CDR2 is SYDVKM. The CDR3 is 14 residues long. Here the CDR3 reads CASRMGGINQPQHF. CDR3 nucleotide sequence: TGTGCCAGCAGGATGGGAGGGATCAATCAGCCCCAGCATTTT.

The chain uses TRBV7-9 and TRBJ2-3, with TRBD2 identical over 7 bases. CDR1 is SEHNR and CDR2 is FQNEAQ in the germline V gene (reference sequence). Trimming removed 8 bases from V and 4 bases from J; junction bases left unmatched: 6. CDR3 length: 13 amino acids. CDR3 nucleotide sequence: TGTGCCAGCGGGCGGGAGAGTGCAGATACGCAGTATTTT. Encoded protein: CASGRESADTQYF.

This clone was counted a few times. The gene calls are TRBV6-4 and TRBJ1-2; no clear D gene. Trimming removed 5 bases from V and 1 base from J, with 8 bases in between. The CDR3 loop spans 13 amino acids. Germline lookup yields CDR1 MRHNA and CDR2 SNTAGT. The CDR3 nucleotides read TGTGCCAGCAGTCCGACGGGTAACTATGGCTACACCTTC. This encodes CASSPTGNYGYTF.

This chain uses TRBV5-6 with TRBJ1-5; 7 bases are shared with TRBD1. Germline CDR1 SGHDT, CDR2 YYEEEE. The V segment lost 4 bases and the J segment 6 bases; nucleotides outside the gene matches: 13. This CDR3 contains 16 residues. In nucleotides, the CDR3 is TGTGCCAGCAGCAGAGGGGGCGGGTCGGGTTTTCAGCCCCAGCATTTT. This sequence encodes CASSRGGGSGFQPQHF.

The CDR3 DNA follows: TGTGCCACTCCCCTCGGGGACAGGGTCCCTCCGGGTCACACCGGGGAGCTGTTTTTT. It translates to CATPLGDRVPPGHTGELFF. This chain uses TRBV28 with TRBJ2-2; 9 bases fit TRBD1. The CDR3 is 19 amino acids. Germline V lookup: CDR1 MDHEN, CDR2 SYDVKM. Trimming took 10 bases from V and 3 from J; bases not matched to a gene: 21.

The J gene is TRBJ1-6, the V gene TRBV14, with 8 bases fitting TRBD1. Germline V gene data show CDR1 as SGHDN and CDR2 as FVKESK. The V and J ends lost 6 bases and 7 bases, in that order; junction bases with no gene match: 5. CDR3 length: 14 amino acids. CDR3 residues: CASRHRGRNSPLHF. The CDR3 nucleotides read TGTGCCAGCAGGCACAGGGGGAGGAATTCACCCCTCCACTTT.